The 15 T cell receptor beta chains below all came from one sample that was sequenced in a study of regulatory T cells in long-lasting Graves disease. CDR3-region Arm-PCR and iRepertoire HTBI primers produced the TCR beta libraries. TCRdb re-called the multiplex PCR reads with MiXCR, one entry per CDR3 protein. Of under 450,000 distinct CDR3 sequences listed, 23% were seen once; the top ten hold approximately 25%. Specified time point: persistent/refractory GD, antithyroid drugs over 5 years with positive TRAb. The TCR library used RNA extracted from PBMCs. Sequencing was performed on peripheral blood mononuclear cells (PBMCs), taken when the disease was refractory, from a patient treated with antithyroid drugs. The source of these receptors is a female donor with Graves disease.

To note about this clonotype: A much larger clone is a single base away; this may be a read error. The genes are TRBV2 and TRBJ1-1, with TRBD1 as a possible D gene (5 bases). V was cut by 9 bases and J by 6 bases, with 14 bases left in between. CDR3 length: 12 amino acids. Per germline, CDR1 SNHLY and CDR2 FYNNEI. DNA for the CDR3: TGTGCCAGGAAACAGGAGTCCGCTGAAGCTTTCTTT. It encodes CARKQESAEAFF.

This chain connects TRBV7-2 to TRBJ1-6; no clear D gene. The CDR3 contains 18 residues. CDR1 is SGHTA, CDR2 FQGNSA, per germline. V was cut by 2 bases and J by 0 bases, with 14 bases left in between. In DNA, the CDR3 is TGTGCCAGCAGCTTATTCGGCGGACTCAGCTCCTATAATTCACCCCTCCACTTT. Translation gives CASSLFGGLSSYNSPLHF.

This clonotype was seen ten or more times. The chain couples TRBV20-1 to TRBJ1-6, with TRBD1 matching over 8 bases. J gave up 10 bases and V 7 bases, and 9 bases lay outside the gene matches. Germline V gives CDR1 DFQATT, CDR2 SNEGSKA (reference sequence). This CDR3 region has 13 residues. The CDR3 region is CSVNDRDRSPLHF. For the CDR3, the DNA is TGCAGTGTCAATGACAGGGACAGGTCACCCCTCCACTTT.

Ten or more counts support this clonotype. The gene calls are TRBV2 and TRBJ2-7; 13 bases map to TRBD2. V lost 4 bases to trimming and J lost 6 bases; unmatched junction nucleotides: 3. Germline assignment: CDR1 SNHLY and CDR2 FYNNEI. The CDR3 spans 14 residues. The CDR3 nucleotides read TGTGCCAGCAGTGGGACTAGCGGGAGTGGCGAGCAGTACTTC. Its protein is CASSGTSGSGEQYF.

This clonotype was recorded at least ten times. This rearrangement joins TRBV30 to TRBJ2-5; either TRBD1 or TRBD2 may supply D (5 bases each). CDR3 length equals 14 residues. Germline CDR1 and CDR2: GTSNPN and SVGIG (reference sequence). Trimming cost V 3 bases and J 1 base, with 12 bases left between them. The CDR3 here is CAWRDWGSQETQYF. As DNA, the CDR3 is TGTGCCTGGAGGGACTGGGGCAGCCAAGAGACCCAGTACTTC. Filled out from reference TRBV30 and TRBJ2-5, the complete variable domain reads SQTIHQWPATLVQPVGSPLSLECTVEGTSNPNLYWYRQAAGRGLQLLFYSVGIGQISSEVPQNLSASRPQDRQFILSSKKLLLSDSGFYLCAWRDWGSQETQYFGPGTRLLVL.

V and J are TRBV20-1 and TRBJ2-7, with 8 bases lining up with TRBD2. J lost 3 bases, V lost 1 base, and 14 bases had no gene match. The germline gives CDR1 DFQATT, CDR2 SNEGSKA (reference sequence). The CDR3 consists of 17 residues. CDR3 in DNA: TGCAGTGCTAGAGGGATCCGAACAGTTAGCGGGAACTACGAGCAGTACTTC. This encodes CSARGIRTVSGNYEQYF.

The chain joins TRBV20-1 to TRBJ2-2, with 7 bases aligning to TRBD2. Germline lookup yields CDR1 DFQATT and CDR2 SNEGSKA (reference sequence). Trimming took 6 bases from V and 3 from J; bases not matched to a gene: 19. The CDR3 covers 18 residues. The CDR3: CSAPDPGLQDGHTGELFF. The CDR3 DNA is TGCAGTGCCCCTGACCCGGGACTACAAGATGGACACACCGGGGAGCTGTTTTTT.

This clonotype has more than one count but fewer than ten. This chain joins TRBV6-1 and TRBJ2-3; the D is unclear. The CDR3 is 15 residues long. Germline V lookup: CDR1 MNHNS, CDR2 SASEGT. V dropped 6 bases and J dropped 2 bases, with 15 bases sitting between them. Here the CDR3 reads CASSALNSLTDTQYF. Here the CDR3 DNA reads TGTGCCAGCAGCGCACTGAACTCGCTCACAGATACGCAGTATTTT.

This clonotype appeared a few times. The chain couples TRBV10-3 to TRBJ2-5; no firm D call. V was cut by 0 bases and J by 1 base, with 12 bases left in between. The CDR3 totals 16 residues. The germline V gene encodes CDR1 ENHRY and CDR2 SYGVKD. The CDR3, as DNA: TGTGCCATCAGTGAGTCGTGGCAGAACTTCCAAGAGACCCAGTACTTC. It is translated as CAISESWQNFQETQYF.

The rearrangement uses TRBV5-1 and TRBJ1-1; 8 bases line up with TRBD1. The CDR3 has 17 residues. CDR1 SGHRS and CDR2 YFSETQ come from the germline V gene. The junction had 11 bases not matched to a gene; V was cut back by 0 bases and J by 4 bases. This chain's CDR3 is CASSLASQGAGSTEAFF. CDR3 nucleotide sequence: TGCGCCAGCAGCTTGGCCAGTCAGGGGGCGGGAAGCACTGAAGCTTTCTTT.

This clonotype turned up a few times. This chain connects TRBV25-1 to TRBJ2-5, with D maybe TRBD2 (6 bases). Germline V gene data show CDR1 as MGHDK and CDR2 as SYGVNS. CDR3 length: 16 amino acids. Trimming removed 5 bases from V and 0 bases from J, with 16 bases in between. CDR3 DNA sequence: TGTGCCAGCAGTTCCCTCGGGCAGCGGGACCAAGAGACCCAGTACTTC. Encoded protein: CASSSLGQRDQETQYF.

This clonotype was counted only a few times. The V gene is TRBV2, the J gene TRBJ2-2, with TRBD1 matching over 8 bases. The CDR3 contains 15 residues. Losses at the gene ends were 7 bases for V and 1 base for J; bases not matched to a gene: 5. The V gene's germline CDR1 is SNHLY and CDR2 FYNNEI. In DNA, the CDR3 is TGTGCCAGCAAGGGACAGGACGTGAACACCGGGGAGCTGTTTTTT. Protein sequence: CASKGQDVNTGELFF.

This clonotype was counted only a few times. The chain carries TRBV13 and TRBJ1-2; D call uncertain. The V and J ends lost 2 bases and 3 bases respectively, with 16 bases between them. There are 16 residues in the CDR3. The germline V gene has CDR1 PRHDT and CDR2 FYEKMQ (reference sequence). The CDR3 nucleotides read TGTGCCAGCAGCTTATATCAGGCCGGGCACCACTATGGCTACACCTTC. Protein sequence: CASSLYQAGHHYGYTF.

The chain uses TRBV28 and TRBJ1-5, with D possibly matching TRBD1 (5 bases). CDR1 is MDHEN and CDR2 is SYDVKM in the germline V gene. V was clipped by 6 bases and J by 10 bases, with 22 bases between them. The length of the CDR3 is 15 residues. The CDR3 DNA is TGTGCCAGCAGGACCGCGACAGTGGTAATTGGCCCCCAGCATTTT. It translates to CASRTATVVIGPQHF.

The chain recombines TRBV14 with TRBJ1-4; D gene unclear. Looked up from germline, CDR1 is SGHDN and CDR2 is FVKESK. Between the trimmed V and J ends, which lost 2 bases and 8 bases, there was a span of 12 bases. This CDR3 has 14 residues. In DNA form, the CDR3 reads TGTGCCAGCAGCCAAATGTGGTCCGGGGAAAAACTGTTTTTT. Encoded protein: CASSQMWSGEKLFF.